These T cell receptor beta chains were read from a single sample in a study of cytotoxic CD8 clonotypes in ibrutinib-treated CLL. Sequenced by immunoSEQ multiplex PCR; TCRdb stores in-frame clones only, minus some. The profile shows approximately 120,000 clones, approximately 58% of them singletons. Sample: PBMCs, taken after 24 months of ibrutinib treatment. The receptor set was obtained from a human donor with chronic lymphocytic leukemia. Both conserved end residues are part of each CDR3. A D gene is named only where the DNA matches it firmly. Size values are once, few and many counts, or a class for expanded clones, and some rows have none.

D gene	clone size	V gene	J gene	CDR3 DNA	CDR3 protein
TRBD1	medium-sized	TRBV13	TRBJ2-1	TGTGCCAGCAGCCCGGGACAGGGGGCAGACAATGAGCAGTTCTTC	CASSPGQGADNEQFF
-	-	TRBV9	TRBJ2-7	TGTGCCAGCAGCGCTCGGCCAGGGATCACCTACGAGCAGTACTTC	CASSARPGITYEQYF
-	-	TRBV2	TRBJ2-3	TGTGCCAGCAGGGTTGGCGGGGGGGGACAGGGTTTCGGAGATACGCAGTATTTT	CASRVGGGGQGFGDTQYF
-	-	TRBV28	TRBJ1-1	TGTGCCAGCGAATCAGGTGCGATGAACACTGAAGCTTTCTTT	CASESGAMNTEAFF
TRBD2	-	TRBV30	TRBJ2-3	TGTGCCTGGAGCCCTGGCCCCGGGGGGGCTAGGGATACGCAGTATTTT	CAWSPGPGGARDTQYF
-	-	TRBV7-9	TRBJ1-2	TGTGCCAGCAGTTCCCGAAGGGGTGTTGACTATGGCTACACCTTC	CASSSRRGVDYGYTF
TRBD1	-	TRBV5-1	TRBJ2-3	TGCGCCAGCGGATACAGGGGTCGGACAGATACGCAGTATTTT	CASGYRGRTDTQYF
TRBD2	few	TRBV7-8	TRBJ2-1	TGTGCCAGCAGCTGGGGACTAGCGGGGGGCTATGAGCAGTTCTTC	CASSWGLAGGYEQFF
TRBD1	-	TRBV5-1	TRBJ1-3	TGCGCCAGCAGCTGGGACAGCTCTGGAAACACCATATATTTT	CASSWDSSGNTIYF
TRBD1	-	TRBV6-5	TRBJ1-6	TGTGCCAGCAGGCCCAGGGGGCGTGGGTCACCCCTCCACTTT	CASRPRGRGSPLHF
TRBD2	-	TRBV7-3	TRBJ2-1	TGTGCCAGCAGCAGGACTAGCGGAGGCGGTGAGCAGTTCTTC	CASSRTSGGGEQFF
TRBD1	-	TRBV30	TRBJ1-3	TGTGCCTGGGGACAGGGGCCTGGAAACACCATATATTTT	CAWGQGPGNTIYF
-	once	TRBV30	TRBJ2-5	TGTGCCTGGAGTTCCACTCTAACTGGACGAGAGACCCAGTACTTC	CAWSSTLTGRETQYF
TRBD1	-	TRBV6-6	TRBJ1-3	TGTGCCAGCAGTTCAACAGGGGAACGTGGAAACACCATATATTTT	CASSSTGERGNTIYF
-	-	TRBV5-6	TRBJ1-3	TGTGCCAGCAGCTCGGGACAAACGTACTCTGGAAACACCATATATTTT	CASSSGQTYSGNTIYF
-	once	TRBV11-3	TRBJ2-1	TGTGCCAGCAGCTTAGGTTACTCGAATGAGCAGTTCTTC	CASSLGYSNEQFF
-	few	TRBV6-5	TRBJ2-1	TGTGCCAGCAGTTACCTCGCTGGGGAGCAGTTCTTC	CASSYLAGEQFF
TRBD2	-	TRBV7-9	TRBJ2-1	TGTGCCAGCAGCCCCCTTCGGGAGGGCGGGTTCCAGCCTGGGGAGCAGTTCTTC	CASSPLREGGFQPGEQFF
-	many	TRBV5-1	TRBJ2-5	TGCGCCAGCAGCTTACCCGGGGCCCAAGAGACCCAGTACTTC	CASSLPGAQETQYF
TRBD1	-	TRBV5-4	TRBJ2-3	TGTGCCAGCAGCTTAGGGGCCACAGGGGTGACAGATACGCAGTATTTT	CASSLGATGVTDTQYF
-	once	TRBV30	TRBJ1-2	TGTGCCTCCCAAGGGGGTCGTAACTATGGCTACACCTTC	CASQGGRNYGYTF
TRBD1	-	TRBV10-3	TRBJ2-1	TGTGCCGTACGCACAGGGGGTAATGAGCAGTTCTTC	CAVRTGGNEQFF
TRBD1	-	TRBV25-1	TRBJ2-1	TGTGCCAGCAGACAGACAGGGTACAATGAGCAGTTCTTC	CASRQTGYNEQFF
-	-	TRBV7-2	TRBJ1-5	TGTGCCAGCAGCGACACCGGGAGCAATCAGCCCCAGCATTTT	CASSDTGSNQPQHF
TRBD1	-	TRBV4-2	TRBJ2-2	TGTGCCAGCAGCCAAGATCAGCTAGGACAGGGGGGCGGGGAGCTGTTTTTT	CASSQDQLGQGGGELFF
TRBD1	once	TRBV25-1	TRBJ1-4	TGTGCCAGCAGTGAATACCAGGGGGGGGCTAATGAAAAACTGTTTTTT	CASSEYQGGANEKLFF
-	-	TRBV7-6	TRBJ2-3	TGTGCCAGCAGCCCAAGCACAGATACGCAGTATTTT	CASSPSTDTQYF
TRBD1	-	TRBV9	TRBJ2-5	TGTGCCAGCGCAAACAGGGGGCTTAATTTACCCGAAGAGACCCAGTACTTC	CASANRGLNLPEETQYF
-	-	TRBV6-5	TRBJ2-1	TGTGCCAGCACTTACCGGAGGGGGGTCTCCTACAATGAGCAGTTCTTC	CASTYRRGVSYNEQFF
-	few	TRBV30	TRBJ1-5	TGTGCCTGGAGTGTACTCGGAAACCAGCCCAATCAGCCCCAGCATTTT	CAWSVLGNQPNQPQHF
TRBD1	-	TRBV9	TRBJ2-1	TGTGCCAGCAGCGTACAGGGGGCGGGCTCCTACAATGAGCAGTTCTTC	CASSVQGAGSYNEQFF
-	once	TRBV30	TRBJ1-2	TGTGCCTGGAGTGTAAAGGGCGGCTATGGCTACACCTTC	CAWSVKGGYGYTF
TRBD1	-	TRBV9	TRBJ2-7	TGTGCCAGCAGCCCCTTTGACAGGGGGGGCGAGCAGTACTTC	CASSPFDRGGEQYF
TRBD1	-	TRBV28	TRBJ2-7	TGTGCCAGCATTCCCCCGACAGGGGTGCAGTACTTC	CASIPPTGVQYF
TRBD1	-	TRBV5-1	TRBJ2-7	TGCGCCAGCAGCCCGGGACAGGGGGCCGGCGAGCAGTACTTC	CASSPGQGAGEQYF
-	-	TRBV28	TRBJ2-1	TGTGCCAGCTGCGGACTCAATTGCAATGAGCAGTTCTTC	CASCGLNCNEQFF
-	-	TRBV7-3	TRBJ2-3	TGTGCCAGCAGCAAATATGGCTCCATCGACGGAGATACGCAGTATTTT	CASSKYGSIDGDTQYF
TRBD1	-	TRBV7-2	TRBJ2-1	TGTGCCAGCAGCGCCACAGGGGTTGAGCAGTTCTTC	CASSATGVEQFF
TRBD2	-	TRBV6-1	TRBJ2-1	TGTGCCAGCAGTGAAGCGGCTAGCGGGGGGCGCTACAATGAGCAGTTCTTC	CASSEAASGGRYNEQFF
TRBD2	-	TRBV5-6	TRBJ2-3	TGTGCCAGCACCCTTAGCGGGAGCACAGATACGCAGTATTTT	CASTLSGSTDTQYF
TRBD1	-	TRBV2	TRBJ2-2	TGTGCCAGCATCGAGGACAGGGGGACCGGGGAGCTGTTTTTT	CASIEDRGTGELFF
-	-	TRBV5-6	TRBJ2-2	TGTGCCAGCAGCTCCCCGTTAGAGGTCCCGAACACCGGGGAGCTGTTTTTT	CASSSPLEVPNTGELFF
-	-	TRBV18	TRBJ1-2	TGTGCCAGCTCACCCGACGGCTACTATGGCTACACCTTC	CASSPDGYYGYTF
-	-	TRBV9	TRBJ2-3	TGTGCCAGCAGCGTAACAGGGAGAGAGGCAGATACGCAGTATTTT	CASSVTGREADTQYF
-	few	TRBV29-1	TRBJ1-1	TGCAGCGTTGTCAGGGGGAACACTGAAGCTTTCTTT	CSVVRGNTEAFF
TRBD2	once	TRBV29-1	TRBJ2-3	TGCAGCGTTGAGGTTAGCGGGGGGCTCGATACGCAGTATTTT	CSVEVSGGLDTQYF
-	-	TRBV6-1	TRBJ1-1	TGTGCCAGCAGTGTATACGGGGACAACACTGAAGCTTTCTTT	CASSVYGDNTEAFF
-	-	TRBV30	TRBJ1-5	TGTGCCTGGAGTCCTCAGGGAATGCAGCCCCAGCATTTT	CAWSPQGMQPQHF
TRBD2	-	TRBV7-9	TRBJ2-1	TGTGCCAGCAGCTTCTCCGGGACTAGCGGGGGCAATGAGCAGTTCTTC	CASSFSGTSGGNEQFF
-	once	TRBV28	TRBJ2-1	TGTGCCAGCAGGGTAGGGGGGGGCCACAATGAGCAGTTCTTC	CASRVGGGHNEQFF
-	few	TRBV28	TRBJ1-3	TGTGCCAGCAGTTTATGGGGGGCGGATGGAAACACCATATATTTT	CASSLWGADGNTIYF
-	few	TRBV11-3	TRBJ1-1	TGTGCCAGCAGCCTGAAGAACACTGAAGCTTTCTTT	CASSLKNTEAFF
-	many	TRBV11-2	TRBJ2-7	TGTGCCAGCAGCCCGAGACTGAGCTCCTACGAGCAGTACTTC	CASSPRLSSYEQYF
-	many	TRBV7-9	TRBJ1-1	TGTGCCAGCAGCTTTGGTGGGAACACTGAAGCTTTCTTT	CASSFGGNTEAFF
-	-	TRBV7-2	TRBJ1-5	TGTGCCAGCAGCTTCATTCACGATGCTCAGCCCCAGCATTTT	CASSFIHDAQPQHF
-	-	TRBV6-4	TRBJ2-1	TGTGCCAGCAGGGCCCCCACAGGGTACTCCTACAATGAGCAGTTCTTC	CASRAPTGYSYNEQFF
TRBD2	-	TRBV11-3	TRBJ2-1	TGTGCCAGCAGCTTTAGCGGGAGGGATGGGCAGTTCTTC	CASSFSGRDGQFF
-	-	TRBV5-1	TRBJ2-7	TGCGCCAGCAGCGGTACCGGCAGAACCTACGAGCAGTACTTC	CASSGTGRTYEQYF
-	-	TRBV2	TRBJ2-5	TGTGCCAGCAGTGAATTCTCAAAAGAGACCCAGTACTTC	CASSEFSKETQYF